Listed below are T cell receptor beta chains from one sample, sequenced in a study of blood T cell repertoires in COVID-19. Data came from immunoSEQ multiplex PCR; TCRdb stores just in-frame clones and leaves some out. Of fewer than 300,000 clones in the sample, roughly 90% were seen once. The sequenced sample consisted of PBMCs or T cells enriched from blood (not recorded which). The source of these receptors is a woman aged 30 to 39 who had recovered from COVID-19. Each CDR3 is given with its conserved first and last residue. The D gene is left open where the match is weak. Size values are once, few and many counts, or a class for expanded clones, and some rows have none.

TRBD2	TRBV29-1	-	CSVERLAGGYEQYF
TRBD2	TRBV10-1	-	CASSGGTSGKYSYEQYF
-	TRBV24-1	few	CATSDRLGAPYEQYF
TRBD2	TRBV20-1	-	CSASQGRGRASYNEQFF
-	TRBV7-9	-	CASSFGDTSTEAFF
-	TRBV29-1	once	CSASGEKLFF
-	TRBV14	-	CASSRITGTGELFF
TRBD1	TRBV5-5	-	CASSRTSGQGHGYTF
-	TRBV3-1/TRBV3-2	once	CASSQDRNTIYF
-	TRBV5-3	once	CARSFVNTGELFF
TRBD1	TRBV3-1/TRBV3-2	-	CASSPQGAPTGELFF
TRBD1	TRBV7-2	once	CASSPGQGSTGELFF
-	TRBV6-1	-	CASSEMDPDRGAFF
-	TRBV28	-	CASSLPRRYEQYF
TRBD2	TRBV30	-	CAFNSGTTDTQYF
-	TRBV10-2	-	CASSEGGFETQYF
TRBD1	TRBV18	-	CASSPTQGASGNTIYF
TRBD1	TRBV28	-	CATQRTGDYGYTF
TRBD1	TRBV28	-	CASKTGGSGYTF
-	TRBV10-2	few	CASRTASRGETQYF
TRBD2	TRBV10-3	-	CAINPGLGPGDQETQYF
TRBD2	TRBV3-1/TRBV3-2	-	CASSQNPGGGKGVTGELFF
TRBD2	TRBV11-3	-	CASSLASGRARRETQYF
-	TRBV6-5	-	CASNTGLNTEAFF
-	TRBV15	-	CATSRDRGTGELFF
-	TRBV7-4	once	CASSQGKGGETQYF
TRBD2	TRBV7-9	-	CASSLGTSGKVELFF
TRBD2	TRBV7-2	once	CASSLLAGGVSYEQYF
-	TRBV6-5	-	CASSPSVYSNQPQHF